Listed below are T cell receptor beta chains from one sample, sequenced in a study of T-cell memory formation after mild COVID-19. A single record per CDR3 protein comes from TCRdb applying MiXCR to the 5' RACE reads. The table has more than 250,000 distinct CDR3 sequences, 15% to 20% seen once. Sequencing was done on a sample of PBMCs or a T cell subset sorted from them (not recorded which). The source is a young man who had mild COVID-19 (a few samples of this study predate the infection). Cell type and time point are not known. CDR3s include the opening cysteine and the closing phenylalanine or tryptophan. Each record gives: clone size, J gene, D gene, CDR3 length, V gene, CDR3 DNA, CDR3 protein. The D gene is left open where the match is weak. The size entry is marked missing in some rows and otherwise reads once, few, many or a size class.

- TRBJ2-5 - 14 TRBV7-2 TGTGCCAGCAGCTTAGACAGGGAAGTGGAGACCCAGTACTTC CASSLDREVETQYF
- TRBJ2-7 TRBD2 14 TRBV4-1 TGCGCCAGCAGCGGCGTTAGCGGGGGCCCCCAGCAGTACTTC CASSGVSGGPQQYF
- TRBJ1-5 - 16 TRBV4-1 TGCGCCAGCAGCCAAGCGTGGAAGAAGGGCAATCAGCCCCAGCATTTT CASSQAWKKGNQPQHF
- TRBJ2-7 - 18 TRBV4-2 TGTGCCAGCAGCCAGAGGGATGGTGGGGGGCCTAGCTCCTACGAGCAGTACTTC CASSQRDGGGPSSYEQYF
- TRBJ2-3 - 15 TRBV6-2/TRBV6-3 TGTGCCAGCAGTTATGGGGGGGCAGGGTCAGATACGCAGTATTTT CASSYGGAGSDTQYF
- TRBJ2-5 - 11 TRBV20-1 TGCAGTGCTAGAGCCCCGTGGAGCCAGTACTTC CSARAPWSQYF
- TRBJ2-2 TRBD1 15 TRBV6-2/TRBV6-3 TGTGCCAGCAGTGCACAGGGGGCGCCCCCCGGGGAGCTGTTTTTT CASSAQGAPPGELFF
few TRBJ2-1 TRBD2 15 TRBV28 TGTGCCACCAAGCGTGGCGGGGGGGCCTACAATGAGCAGTTCTTC CATKRGGGAYNEQFF
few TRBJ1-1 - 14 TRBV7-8 TGTGCCAGCAGCTTCGGAAATTCGAACACTGAAGCTTTCTTT CASSFGNSNTEAFF
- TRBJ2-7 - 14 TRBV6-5 TGTGCCAGCAGTATGGACGGGGCAACCTACGAGCAGTACTTC CASSMDGATYEQYF
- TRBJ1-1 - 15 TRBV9 TGTGCCAGCAGCCCCAGGACGGACATGAACACTGAAGCTTTCTTT CASSPRTDMNTEAFF
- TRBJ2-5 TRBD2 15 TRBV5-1 TGCGCCAGCAGCTTGACCAGCGGGAAGGGGGAGACCCAGTACTTC CASSLTSGKGETQYF
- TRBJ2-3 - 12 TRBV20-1 TGCAGTGCTAGTTTCGGAACAGATACGCAGTATTTT CSASFGTDTQYF
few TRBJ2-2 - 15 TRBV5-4 TGTGCCAGCAGCAGACAGCAGGGAAACACCGGGGAGCTGTTTTTT CASSRQQGNTGELFF
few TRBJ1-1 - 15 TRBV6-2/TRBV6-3 TGTGCCAGCAGTCGCATCCCGCGGGGAGGAACTGAAGCTTTCTTT CASSRIPRGGTEAFF